The sequence of this T cell receptor (beta chain) was determined in a study of cytomegalovirus exposure and HLA in healthy donors. Study-wide findings and caveats: There were 160 or so TCR beta chains listed as cytomegalovirus-associated.

The CDR3 has 11 residues. Germline V CDR1 and CDR2: DFQATT, SNEGSKA (reference sequence). The V gene lost 6 bases and the J gene lost 7 bases, with 9 bases spanning the gap. On this clone itself: The target antigen is unknown.

In the PCR, 60 Vbeta and 13 Jbeta primers were used. The method was immunoSEQ multiplex PCR; TCRdb's version includes in-frame clones alone and lacks a portion of them. The sample shows about 140,000 clones, approximately 80% of them seen only once. The sequencing input was PBMCs. The chain employs TRBV20-1 and TRBJ2-2; D uncertain. This clonotype was obtained from a woman in her forties or fifties in good health and CMV-seronegative. The CDR3 region has the DNA TGCAGTGCGCCGTTTAGCGGGGAGCTGTTTTTT. Translated, it gives CSAPFSGELFF.